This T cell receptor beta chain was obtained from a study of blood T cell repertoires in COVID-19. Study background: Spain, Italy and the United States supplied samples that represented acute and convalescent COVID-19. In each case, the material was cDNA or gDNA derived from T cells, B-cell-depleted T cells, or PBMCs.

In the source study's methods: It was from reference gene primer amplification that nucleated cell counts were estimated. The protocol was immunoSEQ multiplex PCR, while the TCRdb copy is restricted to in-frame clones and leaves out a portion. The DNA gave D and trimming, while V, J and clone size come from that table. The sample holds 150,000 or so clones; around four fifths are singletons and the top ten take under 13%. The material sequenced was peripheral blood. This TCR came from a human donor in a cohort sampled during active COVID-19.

CDR3 nucleotide sequence: TGTGCCAGCAGCCTGGCGACAGGGGGTGGCTACGAGCAGTACTTC. Amino acid sequence: CASSLATGGGYEQYF. The V and J genes are TRBV27 and TRBJ2-7, with 9 bases identical to TRBD1. This CDR3 has 15 residues. J gave up 3 bases and V 6 bases, and 9 bases lay outside the gene matches. Per germline, CDR1 MNHEY and CDR2 SMNVEV (reference sequence).